This T cell receptor beta chain derives from a study of blood T cell repertoires in COVID-19. As originally analysed: Scientists estimated how many nucleated cells there were by amplifying reference gene primers. Assay used: immunoSEQ multiplex PCR; TCRdb lists only in-frame clones, some missing. V, J and clone size were drawn from that table, and D and trimming were deduced from the DNA. Found here are roughly 150,000 clones, roughly three quarters of them singletons; the top ten hold around 4%. Per germline, CDR1 MGHDK and CDR2 SYGVNS. The V end was cut by 1 base, the J end by 5 bases, with 17 bases between. CDR3 length: 17 residues.

This chain links TRBV25-1 with TRBJ2-2; D possibly corresponds to TRBD2 (6 bases). The sequencing input was peripheral blood. This TCR was sampled from a man between 60 and 75 years old with acute or convalescent COVID-19. CDR3 amino acids: CASSEWGSGSRTGELFF. CDR3 in DNA: TGTGCCAGCAGTGAATGGGGGTCCGGGAGCCGGACCGGGGAGCTGTTTTTT.